This T cell receptor (beta chain) was found in a study of T cell changes during pregnancy in multiple sclerosis. The CDR3 sequence is 15 residues long. Trimming pared 4 bases from V and 2 bases from J, leaving 15 bases between. Germline CDR1 and CDR2: SNHLY and FYNNEI. The assay was immunoSEQ multiplex PCR, and TCRdb's table has in-frame clones only and misses some. This table has tens of thousands of clones, around 88% appearing once. The material was CD4+ T cells from peripheral blood mononuclear cells, obtained in the first trimester of pregnancy. The clonotype comes from a female donor in good health, enrolled as a control in a pregnancy study. The chain links TRBV2 to TRBJ2-7; perhaps TRBD1 as D (6 bases). CDR3 region: CASSVEQGKAYEQYF. The CDR3, as DNA: TGTGCCAGCAGTGTCGAACAGGGAAAAGCCTACGAGCAGTACTTC.